The rows below give T cell receptor beta chains drawn from one sample of a study of cytomegalovirus exposure and HLA in healthy donors. The assay was immunoSEQ multiplex PCR, and TCRdb's table has in-frame clones only and misses some. The data hold fewer than 90,000 clones, with about 70% observed a single time. The specimen sequenced was PBMCs. These receptors originate from a man aged 35-49 years in good health and CMV-seropositive. The CDR3 runs from the conserved cysteine through the conserved F or W. A D gene is named only where the DNA matches it firmly. Only part of the rows carry a size: once, few, many, or a class if the clone is expanded.

j_call v_call d_call clone_size cdr3_nt cdr3_aa
TRBJ1-2 TRBV4-3 TRBD1 . TGCGCCAGCAGCCAAGATCGGACAGGGTACGGCTACACCTTC CASSQDRTGYGYTF
TRBJ2-3 TRBV4-1 . few TGCGCCAGCAGCCAATTAGGACAGATAGCACAAGATACGCAGTATTTT CASSQLGQIAQDTQYF
TRBJ2-5 TRBV11-2 TRBD1 few TGTGCCAGCAGCTATAACAGGGGGCAAGAGACCCAGTACTTC CASSYNRGQETQYF
TRBJ1-2 TRBV28 . . TGTGCCAGCAGTTTATTAGGAGGCCAGAGCTATGGCTACACCTTC CASSLLGGQSYGYTF
TRBJ2-5 TRBV4-1 TRBD2 many TGCGCCAGCAGCCCGCGGTCGGGAGGGAAAGAGACCCAGTACTTC CASSPRSGGKETQYF
TRBJ1-3 TRBV7-9 TRBD1 . TGTGCCAGCAGCTTAGGACAGGGGGTCGGAAACACCATATATTTT CASSLGQGVGNTIYF
TRBJ1-4 TRBV6-1 . . TGTGCCAGCAGTGAAATCCCCAGTGAAAAACTGTTTTTT CASSEIPSEKLFF
TRBJ1-2 TRBV14 . . TGTGCCAGCAGCCAAGGGACTTTCTATGGCTACACCTTC CASSQGTFYGYTF
TRBJ2-5 TRBV28 TRBD1 . TGTGCCAGCAGTTTATCCCGGGACAGGGGAGAGACCCAGTACTTC CASSLSRDRGETQYF
TRBJ2-1 TRBV9 TRBD1 . TGTGCCAGCAGCGAAACAGGGGGCAGTTACAATGAGCAGTTCTTC CASSETGGSYNEQFF
TRBJ2-5 TRBV15 . . TGTGCCACCAGCGTGTCCGGGAACCAAGAGACCCAGTACTTC CATSVSGNQETQYF
TRBJ1-1 TRBV18 . few TGTGCCAGCTCCCGTTCATCAGGGTCCACTGAAGCTTTCTTT CASSRSSGSTEAFF
TRBJ2-2 TRBV29-1 TRBD2 few TGCAGCGTCTCCATTAGCGGGAGGGCCACCGGGGAGCTGTTTTTT CSVSISGRATGELFF
TRBJ1-2 TRBV7-2 . . TGTGCCAGCAGCGAGGACAGCTATGGCTACACCTTC CASSEDSYGYTF
TRBJ1-1 TRBV5-8 TRBD1 once TGTGCCAGCAGCTTATTCGGTGGGACAGGGTTCTTGAACACTGAAGCTTTCTTT CASSLFGGTGFLNTEAFF
TRBJ1-5 TRBV7-9 . few TGTGCCAGCAGCCGCACAGGAGTCAATCAGCCCCAGCATTTT CASSRTGVNQPQHF
TRBJ2-5 TRBV7-9 . . TGTGCCAGCATCGAACTCACAGGGGAGACCCAGTACTTC CASIELTGETQYF
TRBJ1-6 TRBV5-4 TRBD1 once TGTGCCAGCAGCAAGGACAGGTTCTCCCTCCACTTT CASSKDRFSLHF
TRBJ1-1 TRBV5-1 . . TGCGCCAGCAGCGACCGCCTTCGCCGGGGGGGGACTCAAGACACTGAAGCTTTCTTT CASSDRLRRGGTQDTEAFF
TRBJ1-2 TRBV12-5 TRBD1 . TGTGCTAGTGGTTCATTAGGACAGGGAGGTCCCTATGGCTACACCTTC CASGSLGQGGPYGYTF
TRBJ1-1 TRBV5-1 . . TGCGCCAGCAGCTTGGCAGGTTCGAACACTGAAGCTTTCTTT CASSLAGSNTEAFF
TRBJ2-7 TRBV25-1 . few TGTGCCAGCAGTGACCGGGACACCTCCTACGAGCAGTACTTC CASSDRDTSYEQYF
TRBJ2-2 TRBV5-4 TRBD2 . TGTGCCAGCAGCTCCACGGGGGGGCAGTGGACCGGGGAGCTGTTTTTT CASSSTGGQWTGELFF
TRBJ2-1 TRBV5-1 TRBD2 . TGCGCCAGCAGCTTGGCAGGACTAGGGATGGGGCTCGGTGAGCAGTTCTTC CASSLAGLGMGLGEQFF
TRBJ1-6 TRBV9 . . TGTGCCAGCAGCGTAGGAGTTAGCGGTTCACCCCTCCACTTT CASSVGVSGSPLHF
TRBJ2-5 TRBV5-6 . many TGTGCCAGCAGCTTGGATGGGGGGTCGGAGACCCAGTACTTC CASSLDGGSETQYF
TRBJ2-5 TRBV6-1 TRBD1 . TGTGCCAGCAGTGACCACAGGGGATTACAAGAGACCCAGTACTTC CASSDHRGLQETQYF